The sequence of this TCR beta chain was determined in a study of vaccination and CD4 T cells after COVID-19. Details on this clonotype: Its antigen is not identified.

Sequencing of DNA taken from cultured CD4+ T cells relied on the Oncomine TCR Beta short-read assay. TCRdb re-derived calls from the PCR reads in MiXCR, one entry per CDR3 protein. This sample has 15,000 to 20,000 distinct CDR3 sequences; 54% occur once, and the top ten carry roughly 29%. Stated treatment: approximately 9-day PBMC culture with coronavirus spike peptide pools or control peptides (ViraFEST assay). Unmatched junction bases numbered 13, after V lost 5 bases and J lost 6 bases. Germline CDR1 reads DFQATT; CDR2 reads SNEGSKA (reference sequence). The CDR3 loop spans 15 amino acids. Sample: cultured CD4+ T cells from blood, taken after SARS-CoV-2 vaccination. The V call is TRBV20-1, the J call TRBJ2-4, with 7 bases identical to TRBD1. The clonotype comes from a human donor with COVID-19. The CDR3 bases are TGCAGTGCTTCCCCGACAGGGAACCAAATAAACATTCAGTACTTC. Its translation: CSASPTGNQINIQYF.